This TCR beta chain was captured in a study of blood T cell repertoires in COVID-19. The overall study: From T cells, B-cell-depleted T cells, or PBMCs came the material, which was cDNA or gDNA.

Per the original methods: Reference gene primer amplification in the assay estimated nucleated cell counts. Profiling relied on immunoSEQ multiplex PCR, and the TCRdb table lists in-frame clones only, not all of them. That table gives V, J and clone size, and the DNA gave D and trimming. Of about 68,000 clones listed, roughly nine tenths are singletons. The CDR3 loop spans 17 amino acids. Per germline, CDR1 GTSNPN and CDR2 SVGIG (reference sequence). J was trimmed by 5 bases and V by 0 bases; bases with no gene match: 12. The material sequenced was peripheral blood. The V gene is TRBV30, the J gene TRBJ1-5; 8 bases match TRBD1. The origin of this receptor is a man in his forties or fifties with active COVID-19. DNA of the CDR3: TGTGCCTGGAGTGTTTCCCGGACAGGGACCACCGATCAGCCCCAGCATTTT. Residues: CAWSVSRTGTTDQPQHF.